Listed below are T cell receptor beta chains from one sample, sequenced in a study of T cell changes during pregnancy in multiple sclerosis. This table comes from immunoSEQ multiplex PCR, and its TCRdb copy is limited to in-frame clones, with some not included. The table includes 66,000 or so clones, more than 85% detected once. The starting material was CD8+ T cells from peripheral blood mononuclear cells, obtained before pregnancy. These receptors were taken from a female donor with multiple sclerosis, enrolled in a pregnancy study. Each CDR3 is given with its conserved first and last residue. D genes are given only for firm matches. Size values are once, few and many counts, or a class for expanded clones, and some rows have none.

clone size: .; D gene: TRBD1; J gene: TRBJ2-7; V gene: TRBV5-5; CDR3 DNA: TGTGCCTCAGGAGGGACAGGATCCTACGAGCAGTACTTC; CDR3 protein: CASGGTGSYEQYF
clone size: .; D gene: TRBD1; J gene: TRBJ1-1; V gene: TRBV28; CDR3 DNA: TGTGCCAGCAGGGACCGGGACAGTAATGAAGCTTTCTTT; CDR3 protein: CASRDRDSNEAFF
clone size: .; D gene: TRBD1; J gene: TRBJ1-6; V gene: TRBV5-1; CDR3 DNA: TGCGCCAGCAGCTTGGAGGGGACAGGGCTGGCGGATTCACCCCTCCACTTT; CDR3 protein: CASSLEGTGLADSPLHF
clone size: .; D gene: .; J gene: TRBJ2-2; V gene: TRBV9; CDR3 DNA: TGTGCCAGCAGCGTTGGACTGTCACCGAACACCGGGGAGCTGTTTTTT; CDR3 protein: CASSVGLSPNTGELFF
clone size: .; D gene: .; J gene: TRBJ1-4; V gene: TRBV19; CDR3 DNA: TGTGCCAGTAGTATAATACAGCCCAATGAAAAACTGTTTTTT; CDR3 protein: CASSIIQPNEKLFF
clone size: .; D gene: .; J gene: TRBJ1-3; V gene: TRBV9; CDR3 DNA: TGTGCCAGCAGCGCCTCAGGGGCCGGAAACACCATATATTTT; CDR3 protein: CASSASGAGNTIYF
clone size: .; D gene: .; J gene: TRBJ1-2; V gene: TRBV13; CDR3 DNA: TGTGCCAGCAGCCCGTCAGACAGCCGGGCTGGCTACACCTTC; CDR3 protein: CASSPSDSRAGYTF
clone size: .; D gene: .; J gene: TRBJ2-3; V gene: TRBV9; CDR3 DNA: TGTGCCAGCAGCGTAATGGGGGGAGGCACAGATACGCAGTATTTT; CDR3 protein: CASSVMGGGTDTQYF
clone size: .; D gene: TRBD1; J gene: TRBJ1-1; V gene: TRBV5-1; CDR3 DNA: TGCGCCAGCAGCTTAGGGACAGACATTGAAGCTTTCTTT; CDR3 protein: CASSLGTDIEAFF
clone size: .; D gene: .; J gene: TRBJ2-5; V gene: TRBV29-1; CDR3 DNA: TGCAGCGTTGATAGGGGGGGCCAAGAGACCCAGTACTTC; CDR3 protein: CSVDRGGQETQYF
clone size: .; D gene: .; J gene: TRBJ2-5; V gene: TRBV5-6; CDR3 DNA: TGTGCCAGCAGCATACTAGTATTAGAGACCCAGTACTTC; CDR3 protein: CASSILVLETQYF
clone size: .; D gene: .; J gene: TRBJ1-2; V gene: TRBV19; CDR3 DNA: TGTGCCAGTAGTATGATATATCCTCCTCGCGGGGGCCGGTATGGCTACACCTTC; CDR3 protein: CASSMIYPPRGGRYGYTF
clone size: .; D gene: .; J gene: TRBJ1-4; V gene: TRBV5-5; CDR3 DNA: TGTGCCAGCAGCTCGGGGACAATAACTAATGAAAAACTGTTTTTT; CDR3 protein: CASSSGTITNEKLFF
clone size: .; D gene: TRBD1; J gene: TRBJ2-7; V gene: TRBV14; CDR3 DNA: TGTGCCAGCAGCGTCGGGACAGGGTCCTACGAGCAGTACTTC; CDR3 protein: CASSVGTGSYEQYF
clone size: .; D gene: .; J gene: TRBJ2-1; V gene: TRBV9; CDR3 DNA: TGTGCCAGCAGCACCTACGTGGAATTAGGGGGGGGATATGAGCAGTTCTTC; CDR3 protein: CASSTYVELGGGYEQFF
clone size: once; D gene: TRBD2; J gene: TRBJ2-3; V gene: TRBV27; CDR3 DNA: TGCGTAGCAGGGCCGGGGGGGCGAAGCCCAGATACGCAGTATTTT; CDR3 protein: CVAGPGGRSPDTQYF
clone size: few; D gene: TRBD1; J gene: TRBJ1-6; V gene: TRBV11-2; CDR3 DNA: TGTGCCAGCAGCACGGGACAGGCCTCCCCCCTCCACTTT; CDR3 protein: CASSTGQASPLHF
clone size: .; D gene: TRBD2; J gene: TRBJ2-3; V gene: TRBV29-1; CDR3 DNA: TGCAGCGTTGATGAGAGCGGGGGTGCAGATACGCAGTATTTT; CDR3 protein: CSVDESGGADTQYF
clone size: .; D gene: TRBD1; J gene: TRBJ2-7; V gene: TRBV19; CDR3 DNA: TGTGCCAGTAGTAGTTGGACAGGGCGGTGGGAGCAGTACTTC; CDR3 protein: CASSSWTGRWEQYF
clone size: few; D gene: .; J gene: TRBJ1-1; V gene: TRBV9; CDR3 DNA: TGTGCCAGCAGCGAGGGGGGGATCCTTGAAGCTTTCTTT; CDR3 protein: CASSEGGILEAFF
clone size: .; D gene: .; J gene: TRBJ2-3; V gene: TRBV7-6; CDR3 DNA: TGTGCCAGCAGCTTAGCGGGAGGCGTACCAGATACGCAGTATTTT; CDR3 protein: CASSLAGGVPDTQYF
clone size: .; D gene: .; J gene: TRBJ2-5; V gene: TRBV28; CDR3 DNA: TGTGCCAGCAGCCCTCCGGGATTCCAAGAGACCCAGTACTTC; CDR3 protein: CASSPPGFQETQYF
clone size: .; D gene: .; J gene: TRBJ2-2; V gene: TRBV7-9; CDR3 DNA: TGTGCCAGCAGCTCACAGACCGGGGAGCTGTTTTTT; CDR3 protein: CASSSQTGELFF
clone size: .; D gene: .; J gene: TRBJ2-1; V gene: TRBV9; CDR3 DNA: TGTGCCAGCAGCCCAGGGGGGGGGACTAGCTCCTACAATGAGCAGTTCTTC; CDR3 protein: CASSPGGGTSSYNEQFF
clone size: .; D gene: .; J gene: TRBJ2-5; V gene: TRBV30; CDR3 DNA: TGTGCCTGGCAGTCGGGGGACCAAGAGACCCAGTACTTC; CDR3 protein: CAWQSGDQETQYF
clone size: .; D gene: TRBD1; J gene: TRBJ2-2; V gene: TRBV13; CDR3 DNA: TGTGCCAGCAGCAACACCGGACAGGGGGCGCACGGGGAGCTGTTTTTT; CDR3 protein: CASSNTGQGAHGELFF
clone size: .; D gene: TRBD2; J gene: TRBJ2-5; V gene: TRBV27; CDR3 DNA: TGTGCCAGCAGTTCCGGGACTAAACAAGAGACCCAGTACTTC; CDR3 protein: CASSSGTKQETQYF
clone size: .; D gene: .; J gene: TRBJ1-1; V gene: TRBV27; CDR3 DNA: TGTGCCAGCAGTTTTAGGGGAGGGAGCACTCAAGCTTTCTTT; CDR3 protein: CASSFRGGSTQAFF
clone size: .; D gene: .; J gene: TRBJ2-1; V gene: TRBV15; CDR3 DNA: TGTGCCACCAGCACTAGGAGGGACAATGAGCAGTTCTTC; CDR3 protein: CATSTRRDNEQFF
clone size: once; D gene: .; J gene: TRBJ2-7; V gene: TRBV7-8; CDR3 DNA: TGTGCCAGCAGCTTAGCCCAGGTCCACGAGCAGTACTTC; CDR3 protein: CASSLAQVHEQYF
clone size: .; D gene: TRBD2; J gene: TRBJ2-1; V gene: TRBV29-1; CDR3 DNA: TGCAGCGCACCGGGACTATATTCAGGCAATGAGCAGTTCTTC; CDR3 protein: CSAPGLYSGNEQFF
clone size: .; D gene: .; J gene: TRBJ1-5; V gene: TRBV9; CDR3 DNA: TGTGCCAGCAGCGTAGGCGATAGCAATCAGCCCCAGCATTTT; CDR3 protein: CASSVGDSNQPQHF
clone size: few; D gene: .; J gene: TRBJ1-5; V gene: TRBV14; CDR3 DNA: TGTGCCAGCAGCCACAGGGGACGCAATCAGCCCCAGCATTTT; CDR3 protein: CASSHRGRNQPQHF
clone size: .; D gene: .; J gene: TRBJ2-7; V gene: TRBV9; CDR3 DNA: TGTGCCAGCAGCGCCCATAGCGGCGACCTCCCCGAGCAGTACTTC; CDR3 protein: CASSAHSGDLPEQYF
clone size: .; D gene: TRBD1; J gene: TRBJ2-7; V gene: TRBV6-1; CDR3 DNA: TGTGCCAGCAGTGGGTACCGGACAGGGAACGAGCAGTACTTC; CDR3 protein: CASSGYRTGNEQYF
clone size: few; D gene: TRBD1; J gene: TRBJ1-6; V gene: TRBV29-1; CDR3 DNA: TGCAGCGTTGCTGACAGGGTAAATTCACCCCTCCACTTT; CDR3 protein: CSVADRVNSPLHF
clone size: once; D gene: TRBD2; J gene: TRBJ2-3; V gene: TRBV27; CDR3 DNA: TGTGCCAGCAGTTTATTGGCTAGCGGGGGGGTGGGCACAGATACGCAGTATTTT; CDR3 protein: CASSLLASGGVGTDTQYF
clone size: .; D gene: TRBD1; J gene: TRBJ2-5; V gene: TRBV7-8; CDR3 DNA: TGTGCCAGCAGCGACCGTAGAGGGGGCAGAACCCAGTACTTC; CDR3 protein: CASSDRRGGRTQYF
clone size: .; D gene: TRBD1; J gene: TRBJ1-4; V gene: TRBV6-6; CDR3 DNA: TGTGCCAGCACAAGGGACAGGTCTAATGAAAAACTGTTTTTT; CDR3 protein: CASTRDRSNEKLFF
clone size: .; D gene: .; J gene: TRBJ1-1; V gene: TRBV10-3; CDR3 DNA: TGTGCCATCAGTGGAGAATGGGCCAGGATGAACACTGAAGCTTTCTTT; CDR3 protein: CAISGEWARMNTEAFF
clone size: .; D gene: .; J gene: TRBJ2-1; V gene: TRBV27; CDR3 DNA: TGTGCCACGAGGGACTCTGGGAGCGATGAGCAGTTCTTC; CDR3 protein: CATRDSGSDEQFF
clone size: .; D gene: TRBD1; J gene: TRBJ2-7; V gene: TRBV7-6; CDR3 DNA: TGTGCCAGCAGCTCCTTGGACAGGGGCTACGAGCAGTACTTC; CDR3 protein: CASSSLDRGYEQYF
clone size: .; D gene: TRBD1; J gene: TRBJ2-1; V gene: TRBV27; CDR3 DNA: TGTGCCAGCAGGACGGGACAGCTAATCAATGAGCAGTTCTTC; CDR3 protein: CASRTGQLINEQFF
clone size: .; D gene: .; J gene: TRBJ1-5; V gene: TRBV19; CDR3 DNA: TGTGCCAGTAGTATCGGGTTTGCGGAGCTTCAGCCCCAGCATTTT; CDR3 protein: CASSIGFAELQPQHF
clone size: .; D gene: TRBD1; J gene: TRBJ2-7; V gene: TRBV5-1; CDR3 DNA: TGCGCCAGCAGCTTGGGGCAGGGGGTCGACGAGCAGTACTTC; CDR3 protein: CASSLGQGVDEQYF
clone size: .; D gene: .; J gene: TRBJ1-1; V gene: TRBV18; CDR3 DNA: TGTGCCAGCTCACCAGTTCCTAATTACAGGTCTTCGCACACTGAAGCTTTCTTT; CDR3 protein: CASSPVPNYRSSHTEAFF
clone size: once; D gene: .; J gene: TRBJ2-3; V gene: TRBV7-3; CDR3 DNA: TGTGCCAGCAGTTTAATGGGGAGTGGAGGGTTGGGCACAGATACGCAGTATTTT; CDR3 protein: CASSLMGSGGLGTDTQYF
clone size: .; D gene: TRBD1; J gene: TRBJ2-1; V gene: TRBV5-6; CDR3 DNA: TGTGCCAGCAGCGGATCCCGGGACAGTTACAATGAGCAGTTCTTC; CDR3 protein: CASSGSRDSYNEQFF
clone size: .; D gene: .; J gene: TRBJ2-7; V gene: TRBV4-1; CDR3 DNA: TGCGCCAGCAGCCAAGAATTTGGGGGGTCCGAGCAGTACTTC; CDR3 protein: CASSQEFGGSEQYF
clone size: .; D gene: .; J gene: TRBJ2-2; V gene: TRBV7-9; CDR3 DNA: TGTGCCAGCAGCCCCGCACCGGGACTCTTGAACACCGGGGAGCTGTTTTTT; CDR3 protein: CASSPAPGLLNTGELFF